Shown below are 4 T cell receptor beta chains from a single sample sequenced in a study of untreated major depressive disorder. TCRdb's table, derived via immunoSEQ multiplex PCR, lists solely in-frame clones and lacks some. The sample includes about 21,000 clones, about 90% of them seen just once. The specimen was CD4+ T cells from PBMCs. Receptor source: a woman aged 35 to 49 in good health.

This clone was recorded once. This chain uses TRBV6-5 with TRBJ2-7; D is possibly TRBD2 (6 bases). The CDR3 length is 14 residues. Trimming shortened V by 7 bases and J by 2 bases, and 15 bases separated the two germline ends. Per the germline V gene, CDR1 is MNHEY and CDR2 is SVGAGI. The CDR3 DNA sequence: TGTGCCAGCAAACGCGGGGTGGGGACCTACGAGCAGTACTTC. Translating it yields CASKRGVGTYEQYF.

This clone showed up just a few times. The CDR3 is CASSPGSRSGNTIYF. CDR3 nucleotide sequence: TGTGCCAGCTCCCCGGGGTCGAGATCTGGAAACACCATATATTTT. The rearrangement uses TRBV27 and TRBJ1-3; D not resolved. Germline CDR1 is MNHEY and CDR2 is SMNVEV (reference sequence). The germline V and J ends were trimmed by 8 bases and 1 base, with 15 bases remaining between them. The CDR3 sequence is 15 residues long.

The chain has TRBV7-9 and TRBJ2-7; 11 positions agree with TRBD1. This CDR3 has 15 residues. The germline V gene encodes CDR1 SEHNR and CDR2 FQNEAQ (reference sequence). Losses at the gene ends were 5 bases for V and 4 bases for J; bases not matched to a gene: 7. The CDR3 sequence is CASSVGTGGVYEQYV. Written as DNA, the CDR3 is TGTGCCAGCAGCGTCGGGACAGGGGGGGTGTACGAGCAGTACGTC.

A word on this clone: One junction end does not reproduce the germline sequence, and a read error may be involved. CDR3: CASSLGGAGGPGF. Here the CDR3 DNA reads TGTGCCAGCAGCTTAGGAGGAGCGGGAGGGCCGGGTTTC. The genes are TRBV13 and TRBJ2-7, with 10 bases aligning to TRBD2. Germline CDR1 is PRHDT and CDR2 is FYEKMQ (reference sequence). There are 13 residues in the CDR3.